This section outlines one TCR beta chain sequence together with its context. What it binds is not known. Germline-derived CDR1 and CDR2 are SGDLS and YYNGEE. This CDR3 region has 15 residues. This record comes from a study of CXCR3-negative and CXCR3-positive naive CD8 T cells. General study findings and limits: Whereas memory cells differed, naive CXCR3-negative and CXCR3-positive cells shared similar TRBV-TRBJ usage. Most assays used freshly isolated PBMCs, as cryopreservation partially reduced CXCR3.

Naive cells were sorted as CD45RO-, CCR7+, CD27+ and CD95-. Researchers prepared the TRB cDNA libraries using 5' RACE with UMI labels. From its re-call of the 5' RACE reads, TCRdb lists each CDR3 protein once, without DNA. Here the sample table reports 55,000 to 65,000 distinct CDR3 sequences. The source material was naive CXCR3- CD8+ T cells from blood. Subset defined: CD45RO-CCR7+CD27+CD95- naive CD8+ T cells lacking CXCR3 (TNR3-). The sequence came from a human donor in good health. Some clones in this sample may be carry-over from other donors' samples. The chain has TRBV9 and TRBJ1-2; TCRdb names TRBD1, which stays unverified in the absence of DNA. The CDR3 protein is CASSPAGTLSYGYTF.